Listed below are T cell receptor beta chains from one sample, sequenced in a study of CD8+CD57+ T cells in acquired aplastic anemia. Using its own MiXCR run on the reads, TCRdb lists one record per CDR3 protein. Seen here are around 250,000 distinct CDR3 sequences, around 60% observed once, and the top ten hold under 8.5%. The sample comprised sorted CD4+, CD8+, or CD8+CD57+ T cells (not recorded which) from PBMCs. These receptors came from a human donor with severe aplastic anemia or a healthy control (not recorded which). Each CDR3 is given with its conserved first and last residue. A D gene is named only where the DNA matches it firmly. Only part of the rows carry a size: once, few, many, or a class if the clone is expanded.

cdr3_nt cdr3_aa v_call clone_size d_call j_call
TGTGCCAGCAGCCAATGGTCTATCGTGGACAGGGGAAATTCACCCCTCCACTTT CASSQWSIVDRGNSPLHF TRBV3-1 many TRBD1 TRBJ1-6
TGTGCCAGCAGCTTAGTGTCGGGGGAAGGAGAGACCCAGTACTTC CASSLVSGEGETQYF TRBV7-2 NA NA TRBJ2-5
TGTGCCAGCAGCTTAGGGTCCACATTCGGGAGCGAGCAGTACTTC CASSLGSTFGSEQYF TRBV7-9 NA NA TRBJ2-7
TGTGCCAGCAGCTTAAGGCAGGGGAGCTCCTACGAGCAGTACTTC CASSLRQGSSYEQYF TRBV7-7 NA NA TRBJ2-7
TGTGCCGGTAGTATCGATGGGGACAGAAACACAGATACGCAGTATTTT CAGSIDGDRNTDTQYF TRBV19 NA TRBD1 TRBJ2-3
TGTGCCAGCAGCGAGGACCATGAGCAGTTCTTC CASSEDHEQFF TRBV2 NA NA TRBJ2-1
TGTGCCAGCAGTGCCACAGGGGTCGTTTCACCCCTCCACTTT CASSATGVVSPLHF TRBV6-5 many TRBD1 TRBJ1-6
TGTGCCAGTAGTATGCCCAGACTCTATGGCTACACCTTC CASSMPRLYGYTF TRBV19 few NA TRBJ1-2
TGCAGTCCCTATAGAGGACAGGGTGGTTTCTCACCCCTCCACTTT CSPYRGQGGFSPLHF TRBV20-1 NA TRBD1 TRBJ1-6
TGTGCCAGTAGCCTTGGGGGCGAGTTGAGCACTGAAGCTTTCTTT CASSLGGELSTEAFF TRBV19 NA NA TRBJ1-1
TGTGCCACCAGTGATTTAGGGATCGAGCAGTACTTC CATSDLGIEQYF TRBV24-1 NA NA TRBJ2-7
TGTGCCAGCAGCTTAACGACAGGGGGCTATGGCTACACCTTC CASSLTTGGYGYTF TRBV7-9 NA TRBD1 TRBJ1-2
TGCAGTGCTAGCTCTAGGCAGCGGAGTGAGGATGAGCAGTTCTTC CSASSRQRSEDEQFF TRBV20-1 NA NA TRBJ2-1
TGCAGCGCGGACAGCGGGCTTAGCACAGATACGCAGTATTTT CSADSGLSTDTQYF TRBV29-1 NA NA TRBJ2-3
TGTGCCAGCAGCACGAGCCGGGACAGGGTCCGTGGGGAGCAGTACTTC CASSTSRDRVRGEQYF TRBV7-2 NA TRBD1 TRBJ2-7
TGTGCCAGCAGCCAGGAGGGGGCGAGCACAGATACGCAGTATTTT CASSQEGASTDTQYF TRBV9 NA NA TRBJ2-3
TGTGCCAGCAGTTATGGCGGGGTAACTGAGACCCAGTACTTC CASSYGGVTETQYF TRBV6-2/TRBV6-3 many NA TRBJ2-5
TGCAGCGTCAGCCAGCGGAATGAGCAGTTCTTC CSVSQRNEQFF TRBV29-1 NA NA TRBJ2-1
TGTGCCAGCAGCCCGGGTAGCGGGGGGACTGGCGAGCAGTACTTC CASSPGSGGTGEQYF TRBV7-6 many TRBD2 TRBJ2-7
TGTGCCAGCAGTCCCTCCGGGGTGGGGGAGACCCAGTACTTC CASSPSGVGETQYF TRBV27 few NA TRBJ2-5
TGCGCCAGCAGCGGGGGGTTCGGTGGAGGGGATGTCAAACGGAAGTCTGAAGCTTTCTTT CASSGGFGGGDVKRKSEAFF TRBV4-3 NA NA TRBJ1-1
TGTGCCAGCAGACAGGCCTACGAGCAGTACTTC CASRQAYEQYF TRBV2 NA NA TRBJ2-7
TGTGCCAGCACCGTAGCTAGCAATCAGCCCCAGCATTTT CASTVASNQPQHF TRBV6-6 many NA TRBJ1-5
TGTGCCAGCAGCTTAGTGGAAGGGGGGGGATACGAGCAGTACTTC CASSLVEGGGYEQYF TRBV7-2 once NA TRBJ2-7